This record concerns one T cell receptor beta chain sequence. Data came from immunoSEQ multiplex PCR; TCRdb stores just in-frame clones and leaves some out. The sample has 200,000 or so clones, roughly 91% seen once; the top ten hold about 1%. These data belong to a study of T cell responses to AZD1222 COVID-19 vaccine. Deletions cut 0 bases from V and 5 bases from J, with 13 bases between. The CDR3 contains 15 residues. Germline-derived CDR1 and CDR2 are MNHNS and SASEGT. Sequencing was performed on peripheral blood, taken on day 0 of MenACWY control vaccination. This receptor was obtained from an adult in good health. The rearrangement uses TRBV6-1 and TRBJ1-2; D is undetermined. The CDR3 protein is CASSEAGGNSYGYTF. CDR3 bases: TGTGCCAGCAGTGAAGCCGGAGGGAACTCGTATGGCTACACCTTC.